The sample holds a few counts of the clone carrying this T cell receptor (beta chain). Its antigen is not known. Original analysis: Researchers built a distant-metastasis classifier for papillary thyroid cancer that drew on CDR3 differences across clinicopathological groups. TCRdb reprocessed the PCR reads via MiXCR. The authors' filters were not applied to this entry. The sample lists about 14,000 clones, less than 30% occurring once. No patient had received any treatment before thyroid surgery. This entry is derived from a study of metastatic and nonmetastatic thyroid tumors. Study at large: Both malignant and benign thyroid patients supplied peripheral blood and tumor or nodule tissue samples, across which the repertoires of these patients were then compared.

Study outcomes and limitations: According to reports, the diversity of TCR beta was significantly higher in malignant thyroid tumors than in benign nodules, and this held in both blood and tumor samples.

The CDR3 runs 13 residues. Germline V gene sequence: CDR1 MNHNS, CDR2 SASEGT. V shed 7 bases and J 6 bases; nucleotides not matched to a gene: 5. The TCR was taken from a female donor with papillary thyroid cancer or a benign thyroid nodule (not recorded which). Some clones in this sample may be carry-over from other donors' samples. Sequenced material: tumor tissue. The gene calls are TRBV6-1 and TRBJ1-5, with 8 bases that match TRBD1. CDR3 residues: CASNTQGGQPQHF. As DNA, the CDR3 is TGTGCCAGCAACACACAGGGGGGTCAGCCCCAGCATTTT.